This T cell receptor beta chain stems from a study of shared clonotypes between healthy human individuals (dated by TCRdb to 2020 to 2021). A note on the overall study: A couple of women and a few men aged 18 to 49 years were included in the cohort. For each donor, CD4 naive and CD4 memory were each run on three plates, CD8 naive on two plates, and CD8 memory on one plate. To estimate repertoire size and how much clonotypes are shared between individuals, the study performed deep sequencing of blood TCR repertoires from roughly five healthy adults. Libraries were prepared and TCR repertoires were sequenced by different laboratories using diverse techniques, in order to increase sequencing depth and limit assay-specific biases. Leukapheresis yielded between about 0.8 and 8.9 billion PBMCs per donor.

For the CD8 naive samples, CD45RO-negative cells were positively selected for CCR7, yielding a CD45RA+CCR7+ population from which TemRA cells were excluded. The donors were healthy, HIV-negative adults with no recently reported acute infections or vaccinations. All donors were Caucasian adults living in Nashville, Tennessee, USA. Blood was obtained by leukapheresis, after which PBMCs were separated by Ficoll-Histopaque density gradient centrifugation and cryopreserved in liquid nitrogen vapor phase. Purity and quantity of every magnetically sorted T cell population were checked by analytical flow cytometry. Each sorted fraction had its genomic DNA isolated and then quantified by UV absorbance on a Nanodrop 2000c. Using the deep immunoSEQ assay, TCR CDR3 regions were amplified from genomic DNA by multiplex PCR. Extracted genomic DNA from each cell subset was spread evenly across all wells of several immunoSEQ 96-well plates, with each plate serving as a replicate. For sorted subsets, about 200 ng genomic DNA, equal to 30,000 or so T cell genomes, was loaded into each replicate PCR. Purified libraries were measured with a Qubit 3.0 fluorometer, size-checked on a Bioanalyzer 2100, and measured again with the KAPA Library Quantification kit. Every immunoSEQ 96-well plate was sequenced on a separate single-read 150-cycle Illumina NextSeq 550 flow cell. From the authors' description of their analysis: Because only junctional sequences without quality scores were contained in the immunoSEQ output, filtering matching that applied to full-length reads could not be performed. Sequences were annotated with PyIR, a Python wrapper for IgBLAST v1.9, and V/J genes and CDR3 were assigned using IMGT germline references. Reads were filtered out if the reads had weak V/J assignments (E-value above 1e-6), no CDR3, stop codons, out-of-frame junctions, or ambiguous translated residues. A V3J clonotype was defined by an identical inferred V gene, J gene, and CDR3 amino acid sequence. To compute the percentage overlap between repertoires, the number of shared unique clonotypes was divided by the size of the smaller repertoire. Repertoire richness was assessed with RTK rarefaction, the Chao1 estimator, and Recon v2.1 estimates of unobserved clonotypes. OLGA was used to compute generation probabilities for all TCRbeta clonotypes that the gDNA method yielded from several donors. The clones in this table, taken by TCRdb from immuneACCESS, are in-frame only. Not every clone is retained; where verified, under half of the shortfall comes from an unresolved V gene, and the cause of the rest is unknown. Clone size and the V and J calls come from that table; the DNA yielded D and trimming. Recorded for this sample are around 1,900,000 clones; around 93% of them occurred a single time. Jointly, the top ten make up approximately 1.6% of the sample.

What the study reported, not specific to this receptor: Pairwise subsampling indicated that sequencing depth was expected to affect the degree of clonotype sharing among donors. Sampling was limited to blood, and TCR repertoires in tissue likely differ from TCR repertoires in blood. Even with the large sequencing depth, rarefaction of the sorted-subset datasets indicated that sequencing was incomplete. When a few donors were compared, the shared fraction of clonotypes was about 5.4% for naive CD4, roughly 3.4% for naive CD8, 2.3% for memory CD4, and under 0.5% for memory CD8. Larger estimated clonotype richness was generally found for naive subsets than for memory subsets. Compared with non-shared clonotypes, clonotypes shared by all four sorted-subset donors had higher generation probabilities. Because the study included only a small number of donors, the genetic and exposure-history diversity represented was limited.

Comment on this clone: Its specific antigen is unknown. No base qualities exist here, and no much larger clone lies one base off it.

The trim is 1 base for V and 8 bases for J, with a gap of 26 bases between the germline ends. Its CDR3 holds 18 amino acids, cysteine through phenylalanine. The only DNA kept is the CDR3, 54 bases in frame from the first base. CDR1 and CDR2 are drawn from the germline V gene: SGHTA, FQGTGA. The source of this sequence is a man in his late teens or twenties in good health. Some clones in this sample may be carry-over from other donors' samples. The chain couples TRBV7-3 to TRBJ1-2, and perhaps TRBD1 as D gene, on 5 matching bases. The sample consisted of naive CD8+ T cells from PBMCs. What this sample's cell subset or site label stands for: CD45RA+CCR7+. The nucleotide sequence is given as TGTGCCAGCAGCTTAATTGGGGGGGACCCCACGGCCTCTATGGGCTACACCTTC. This codes for CASSLIGGDPTASMGYTF.